This T cell receptor (beta chain) is drawn from a study of cytomegalovirus exposure and HLA in healthy donors. Findings and caveats of the study: Immune exposure information available was restricted to CMV serostatus.

This clone was observed a single time. Its target is not known. 13 Jbeta primers and 60 Vbeta primers were used for the PCR. This table comes from immunoSEQ multiplex PCR, and its TCRdb copy is limited to in-frame clones, with some not included. The data show some 99,000 clones, about 76% seen once. What was sequenced was PBMCs. The receptor comes from a woman in her twenties or thirties in good health and CMV-seronegative.

The CDR3 region is CASSSRDQPQHF. CDR3 coding DNA: TGTGCCAGCAGCTCGAGGGATCAGCCCCAGCATTTT. The rearrangement links TRBV5-8 to TRBJ1-5; D unresolved. The length of the CDR3 is 12 residues. Germline values: CDR1 SGHTS, CDR2 YDEGEE. V dropped 3 bases and J dropped 5 bases, with 6 bases sitting between them.